The 23 T cell receptor beta chains below all came from one sample that was sequenced in a study of blood T cells in healthy people across ages. Primed by a sample-barcoded 5' primer and a J-beta primer mix, a second PCR proceeded for about 7 to 11 cycles. TCRdb passed the 5' RACE reads through MiXCR, listing each CDR3 protein once. The sample shows about 680,000 distinct CDR3 sequences, roughly 50% of them seen only once. Sequenced: blood. The receptor source for this set is a woman aged 55-69 years in good health.

This sequence joins TRBV15 and TRBJ1-5; 11 bases map to TRBD1. This CDR3 region has 16 residues. CDR1 is LNHNV and CDR2 is YYDKDF in the germline V gene (reference sequence). V lost 1 base and J lost 5; bases outside the gene matches: 4. This CDR3 is CATSRADRGHYQPQHF. The CDR3 coding sequence is TGTGCCACCAGCAGAGCGGACAGGGGGCATTATCAGCCCCAGCATTTT.

The V gene is TRBV7-2, the J gene TRBJ2-7, with 11 bases identical to TRBD2. The CDR3 spans 17 residues. CDR1 is SGHTA, CDR2 FQGNSA, per germline. V gave up 5 bases and J gave up 5 bases; unmatched junction bases: 14. The CDR3 coding sequence is TGTGCCAGCAGCCAGACATTAGCGGGAGGGCCCTTAAACGAGCAGTACTTC. As protein: CASSQTLAGGPLNEQYF.

The gene calls are TRBV10-3 and TRBJ2-7; tentative D call: TRBD2 (5 bases). Trimming removed 3 bases at V and 7 bases at J, with 13 bases between. The V gene's germline CDR1 is ENHRY and CDR2 SYGVKD. This CDR3 comprises 13 residues. This CDR3 reads CAISELGRGEQYF. The DNA for the CDR3 is TGTGCCATCAGTGAATTAGGCCGGGGTGAGCAGTACTTC.

This clonotype appeared many times. This chain links TRBV20-1 with TRBJ2-1; D gene uncertain. This CDR3 has 14 amino acids. The germline gives CDR1 DFQATT, CDR2 SNEGSKA (reference sequence). Between the trimmed V and J ends, which lost 5 bases and 0 bases, there was a span of 11 bases. As DNA, the CDR3 is TGCAGTGCTCGGGCCGGTAGCTCCTACAATGAGCAGTTCTTC. This codes for CSARAGSSYNEQFF.

CDR3 sequence (DNA): TGTGCCAGCAGCTCCTCCCCCGGAGGGACTAGCGGGAGGCATTACAATGAGCAGTTCTTC. Translated, it gives CASSSSPGGTSGRHYNEQFF. The V and J genes are TRBV7-9 and TRBJ2-1; 15 bases fit TRBD2. Germline CDR1 and CDR2: SEHNR and FQNEAQ (reference sequence). Trimming removed 4 bases from V and 4 bases from J; junction bases left unmatched: 14. The CDR3 is 20 residues long.

This clonotype has more than one count but fewer than ten. The rearrangement links TRBV20-1 to TRBJ2-7; tentative D call: TRBD2 (6 bases). V was clipped by 3 bases and J by 4 bases, with 13 bases between them. Germline assignment: CDR1 DFQATT and CDR2 SNEGSKA (reference sequence). The CDR3 is 13 residues long. CDR3 amino acids: CSASDPGEYEQYF. The DNA of the CDR3 is TGCAGTGCTAGTGACCCGGGAGAATACGAGCAGTACTTC.

This clonotype was seen a few times. The J gene is TRBJ1-6, the V gene TRBV28, with D tentatively TRBD1 (6 bases). This CDR3 is 14 amino acids long. Trimming cost V 5 bases and J 7 bases, with 12 bases left between them. Germline lookup yields CDR1 MDHEN and CDR2 SYDVKM. CDR3 bases: TGTGCCAGCAGTGCACAGGGTGGGAATTCACCCCTCCACTTT. Translation: CASSAQGGNSPLHF.

J is TRBJ2-7 and V is TRBV7-2; D tentatively fits TRBD1 or TRBD2 (5 bases each). V was pared by 5 bases and J by 7 bases, with 18 bases between. The V gene's germline CDR1 is SGHTA and CDR2 FQGNSA. The CDR3 totals 14 residues. CDR3 sequence reads: CASSAGTARREQYF. The CDR3 bases are TGTGCCAGCAGCGCCGGGACGGCCCGAAGGGAGCAGTACTTC.

V gene TRBV9 combines with J gene TRBJ2-1; tentative D call: TRBD2 (5 bases). The CDR3 is made up of 15 amino acids. Trimming left V 2 bases short and J 4 bases short, with 13 bases between. Germline loops: CDR1 SGDLS, CDR2 YYNGEE. The CDR3 region has the DNA TGTGCCAGCAGCGTCAGCGGAGCCCCGTACAATGAGCAGTTCTTC. It yields the protein CASSVSGAPYNEQFF.

The table lists this clonotype with a few counts. V and J are TRBV20-1 and TRBJ1-2; 9 bases are a match to TRBD1. Trimming cost V 1 base and J 7 bases; bases outside gene matches: 13. CDR3 length: 16 amino acids. Germline V gives CDR1 DFQATT, CDR2 SNEGSKA (reference sequence). DNA of the CDR3: TGCAGTGCTAGAGCCGCGGGACAGGGCTTTCGTGGTGGCTACACCTTC. It codes for CSARAAGQGFRGGYTF.

This clonotype has a handful of counts. The chain employs TRBV15 and TRBJ2-5; maybe TRBD2 (6 bases). The CDR3 is 16 residues long. The ends were cut back, 0 bases at V and 4 bases at J, with 15 bases in the middle. Per the germline V gene, CDR1 is LNHNV and CDR2 is YYDKDF (reference sequence). The CDR3 nucleotides are TGTGCCACCAGCAGAGATGGGAGGTCCAAGGGAGAGACCCAGTACTTC. Amino acid sequence: CATSRDGRSKGETQYF.

A few counts support this clonotype. This chain uses TRBV29-1 with TRBJ2-7; D might be TRBD2 (6 bases). Germline V gene sequence: CDR1 SQVTM, CDR2 ANQGSEA. CDR3 length: 14 residues. V lost 2 bases and J lost 7, with 18 bases in between. The CDR3: CSVELREVYNEQYF. The CDR3 region has the DNA TGCAGCGTTGAACTGAGGGAGGTCTACAATGAGCAGTACTTC.

The chain uses TRBV2 and TRBJ2-3; D perhaps matches TRBD2 (5 bases). The germline V gene encodes CDR1 SNHLY and CDR2 FYNNEI. The CDR3 is 14 amino acids. The V gene lost 6 bases and the J gene lost 4 bases, with 14 bases spanning the gap. As DNA, the CDR3 is TGTGCCAGCAGCCGCGGACTCGAGTCAGATACGCAGTATTTT. Protein sequence: CASSRGLESDTQYF.

CDR3 sequence: CSASSLRDSYNSPLHF. DNA for the CDR3: TGCAGTGCTTCAAGCCTAAGGGACAGTTATAATTCACCCCTCCACTTT. The J gene is TRBJ1-6, the V gene TRBV20-1; 7 nucleotides line up with TRBD1. From germline, CDR1 is DFQATT and CDR2 SNEGSKA (reference sequence). This CDR3 is built from 16 residues. V was clipped by 5 bases and J by 4 bases; unmatched bases: 11.

This clonotype was picked up a small number of times. V usage is TRBV27 and J usage is TRBJ2-1; D is unresolved. The V end lost 5 bases, the J end lost 2 bases, and 10 bases lay between the germline ends. The CDR3 loop spans 14 amino acids. Per germline, CDR1 MNHEY and CDR2 SMNVEV (reference sequence). The CDR3 region is CASSDGGTYNEQFF. CDR3 nucleotides: TGTGCCAGCAGTGACGGCGGAACCTACAATGAGCAGTTCTTC.

This clonotype was counted a few times. The chain has TRBV15 and TRBJ1-4; D is unresolved. This CDR3 comprises 13 residues. With 0 bases removed from V and 6 bases from J, the gap between germline ends came to 5 bases. Germline V lookup: CDR1 LNHNV, CDR2 YYDKDF (reference sequence). CDR3 amino acids: CATSRDRYEKLFF. The CDR3 DNA reads as TGTGCCACCAGCAGAGATCGATATGAAAAACTGTTTTTT. Filled out from reference TRBV15 and TRBJ1-4, the complete variable domain reads DAMVIQNPRYQVTQFGKPVTLSCSQTLNHNVMYWYQQKSSQAPKLLFHYYDKDFNNEADTPDNFQSRRPNTSFCFLDIRSPGLGDTAMYLCATSRDRYEKLFFGSGTQLSVL.

Remarks on this clonotype: Its ends do not fully match the called genes, so a read error is possible. The genes are TRBV7-6 and TRBJ1-6; perhaps TRBD1 as D (6 bases). CDR1 SGHVS and CDR2 FNYEAQ come from the germline V gene. This CDR3 contains 14 residues. CDR3 sequence (DNA): TGTGCCAGCAGCTTCGCGGGGGCGGATTCATCCCTCCACTTT. This encodes CASSFAGADSSLHF.

The rearrangement joins TRBV6-1 to TRBJ2-1; 7 bases match TRBD2. V gave up 7 bases and J gave up 9 bases; unmatched junction bases: 9. The CDR3 contains 13 residues. Germline values: CDR1 MNHNS, CDR2 SASEGT. The CDR3 loop reads CASTSSSGLEQFF. CDR3 bases: TGTGCCAGCACTTCTTCTAGCGGTCTTGAGCAGTTCTTC.

The V gene is TRBV12-3 or TRBV12-4, the J gene TRBJ2-5; D is perhaps TRBD2 (6 bases). The length of the CDR3 is 14 residues. Trimming took off 5 bases at V and 2 bases at J, with 12 bases between the two ends. DNA of the CDR3: TGTGCCAGCAGTCGACTAGTAGGGCAAGAGACCCAGTACTTC. Its translation is CASSRLVGQETQYF.

The genes are TRBV18 and TRBJ2-6, with D unresolved. Germline V lookup: CDR1 KGHSH, CDR2 LQKENI. Between the trimmed V and J ends, which lost 5 bases and 1 base, there was a span of 21 bases. The CDR3 spans 19 residues. The CDR3 sequence is CASSILPVRTQSGANVLTF. The CDR3 bases are TGTGCCAGCTCAATACTTCCAGTGAGAACCCAATCTGGGGCCAACGTCCTGACTTTC. Drawing the rest from reference TRBV18 and TRBJ2-6, the complete variable domain is NAGVMQNPRHLVRRRGQEARLRCSPMKGHSHVYWYRQLPEEGLKFMVYLQKENIIDESGMPKERFSAEFPKEGPSILRIQQVVRGDSAAYFCASSILPVRTQSGANVLTFGAGSRLTVL.

The rearrangement uses TRBV4-1 and TRBJ2-1; perhaps TRBD2 as D (6 bases). Germline CDR1 and CDR2: MGHRA and YSYEKL. The CDR3 has 19 residues. Trimming took 0 bases from V and 6 from J, leaving 24 bases between them. DNA for the CDR3: TGCGCCAGCAGCCAAGAGTTCGTGGAAGGGAGGTGGGTCGTCAATGAGCAGTTCTTC. Its translation is CASSQEFVEGRWVVNEQFF.

This clonotype was counted a single time. The chain employs TRBV20-1 and TRBJ2-1; 8 positions agree with TRBD1. This CDR3 comprises 15 residues. Losses at the gene ends were 2 bases for V and 3 bases for J; bases not matched to a gene: 6. Looked up from germline, CDR1 is DFQATT and CDR2 is SNEGSKA (reference sequence). The CDR3 sequence: CSARIPTGGYNEQFF. DNA for the CDR3: TGCAGTGCTAGAATACCCACAGGGGGCTACAATGAGCAGTTCTTC.

The CDR3 bases are TGCAGTGCTAGAGCTAGGACAGGTCGAGCGGGAGGAGGTTACAATGAGCAGTTCTTC. This gives the protein CSARARTGRAGGGYNEQFF. The chain carries TRBV20-1 and TRBJ2-1; TRBD2 agrees at 9 bases. Germline CDR1 and CDR2: DFQATT and SNEGSKA (reference sequence). The CDR3 covers 19 residues. V was clipped by 1 base and J by 4 bases; unmatched bases: 17.